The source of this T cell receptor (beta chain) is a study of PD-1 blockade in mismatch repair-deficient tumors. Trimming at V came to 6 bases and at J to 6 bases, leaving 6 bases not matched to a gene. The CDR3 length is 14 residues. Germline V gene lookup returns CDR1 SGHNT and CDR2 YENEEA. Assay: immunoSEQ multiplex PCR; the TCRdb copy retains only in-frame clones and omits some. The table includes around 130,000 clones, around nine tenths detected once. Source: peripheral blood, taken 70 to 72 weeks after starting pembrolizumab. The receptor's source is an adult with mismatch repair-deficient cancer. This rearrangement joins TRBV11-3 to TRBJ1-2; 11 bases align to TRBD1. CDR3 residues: CASRRGQGGDGYTF. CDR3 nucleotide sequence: TGTGCCAGCAGGCGGGGACAGGGGGGCGATGGCTACACCTTC.